This entry lists 23 T cell receptor beta chains sequenced from one sample in a study of shared clonotypes between healthy human individuals. Generated by immunoSEQ multiplex PCR, the TCRdb table keeps only in-frame clones and is missing some. The sample shows fewer than 700,000 clones, around three quarters of them seen only once. The specimen sequenced was PBMCs. The receptors stem from a woman in her 40s in good health. Some clones in this sample may be carry-over from other donors' samples.

The rearrangement uses TRBV6-6 and TRBJ1-5, with a weak D call TRBD1 (6 bases). The CDR3 has 15 residues. Per germline, CDR1 MNHNY and CDR2 SVGAGI (reference sequence). The V gene lost 2 bases and the J gene lost 4 bases, with 12 bases spanning the gap. The CDR3 nucleotides are TGTGCCAGCAGTTACAGGGGGGGTTTAAATCAGCCCCAGCATTTT. This gives the protein CASSYRGGLNQPQHF.

The DNA for the CDR3 is TGTGCCAGCAGCTACGGGACAGTTTACGAGCAGTACTTC. As protein: CASSYGTVYEQYF. The chain links TRBV7-9 to TRBJ2-7; 7 bases match TRBD1. This CDR3 is built from 13 residues. The germline gives CDR1 SEHNR, CDR2 FQNEAQ (reference sequence). Trimming cost V 4 bases and J 4 bases; bases outside gene matches: 4.

The chain carries TRBV4-2 and TRBJ2-1, with a weak D call TRBD2 (7 bases). V was cut by 4 bases and J by 2 bases, with 9 bases left in between. This CDR3 spans 14 amino acids. The V gene's germline CDR1 is LGHNA and CDR2 YNFKEQ. CDR3 bases: TGTGCCAGCAGCCGGGGGGGCCCCTACAATGAGCAGTTCTTC. Protein product: CASSRGGPYNEQFF.

This CDR3 reads CASSEGPGPDEQYF. The CDR3 DNA is TGTGCCAGCAGTGAAGGTCCAGGGCCCGACGAGCAGTACTTC. The chain carries TRBV6-1 and TRBJ2-7; D may be TRBD1 (5 bases). The germline V gene has CDR1 MNHNS and CDR2 SASEGT. Trimming left V 1 base short and J 5 bases short, with 12 bases between. The CDR3 sequence is 14 residues long.

J is TRBJ1-1 and V is TRBV18; TRBD1 is a possible D gene (5 bases). The germline V and J ends were trimmed by 3 bases and 0 bases, with 11 bases remaining between them. Germline CDR1 KGHSH, CDR2 LQKENI. The CDR3 has 15 residues. CDR3 nucleotides: TGTGCCAGCTCACCCGGTCTGGGGGTGAACACTGAAGCTTTCTTT. This translates into CASSPGLGVNTEAFF.

As concerns this clone: Other DNA sequences in the same sample also yield this CDR3. This sequence joins TRBV5-1 and TRBJ1-1; 8 bases are shared with TRBD1. The germline V gene has CDR1 SGHRS and CDR2 YFSETQ. V dropped 0 bases and J dropped 0; count of bases not matched to a gene: 4. This CDR3 contains 16 residues. CDR3 nucleotide sequence: TGCGCCAGCAGCTTGGCCGGACAGGGATTGAACACTGAAGCTTTCTTT. This translates into CASSLAGQGLNTEAFF.

This chain joins TRBV7-3 and TRBJ2-3, with D possibly called TRBD1 or TRBD2 (6 bases each). The CDR3 length is 14 residues. V was clipped by 7 bases and J by 0 bases, with 11 bases between them. Germline CDR1 and CDR2: SGHTA and FQGTGA. Written as DNA, the CDR3 is TGTGCCAGCAAGGGGGGATCTAGCACAGATACGCAGTATTTT. Its translation: CASKGGSSTDTQYF.

The chain is built from TRBV6-5 and TRBJ1-1; TRBD1 might be the D (6 bases). Trimming pared 5 bases from V and 2 bases from J, leaving 12 bases between. The CDR3 covers 14 residues. Germline V lookup: CDR1 MNHEY, CDR2 SVGAGI. The CDR3 reads CASSNTGKNTEAFF. The CDR3 DNA sequence: TGTGCCAGCAGTAACACAGGGAAAAACACTGAAGCTTTCTTT.

Note on this clone: Mismatch with germline at one junction end may stem from a read error. The chain carries TRBV7-8 and TRBJ1-5, with D possibly TRBD1 on 5 matching bases. CDR1 and CDR2 (germline): SGHVS, FQNEAQ. The CDR3 loop spans 14 amino acids. CDR3 DNA: TGTGCCAGCAGCCTAGCGGGGAGGGGTCAGCCCCAGCATTTT. Protein: CASSLAGRGQPQHF.

Concerning this clone: Different DNA sequences within this sample yield the same CDR3. The rearrangement joins TRBV2 to TRBJ2-1, with no clear D. The ends were cut back, 3 bases at V and 2 bases at J, with 5 bases in the middle. Per germline, CDR1 SNHLY and CDR2 FYNNEI. This CDR3 has 13 amino acids. This chain's CDR3 is CASSERPYNEQFF. The CDR3 nucleotides read TGTGCCAGCAGTGAGAGGCCCTACAATGAGCAGTTCTTC.

This chain uses TRBV19 with TRBJ2-2; 12 bases are a match to TRBD1. CDR3 length: 17 residues. From germline, CDR1 is LNHDA and CDR2 SQIVND (reference sequence). With V trimmed by 7 bases and J by 5 bases, 11 bases remained unmatched. DNA of the CDR3: TGTGCCAGTATCCGGGACAGGGGGCGCAGGAAGACCGGGGAGCTGTTTTTT. This gives the protein CASIRDRGRRKTGELFF.

The chain recombines TRBV10-2 with TRBJ2-7; no reliable D call. V dropped 6 bases and J dropped 0 bases, with 6 bases sitting between them. The germline gives CDR1 WSHSY, CDR2 SAAADI. This CDR3 comprises 12 residues. DNA for the CDR3: TGCGCCAGCAGGGCGAGCTCCTACGAGCAGTACTTC. Translation: CASRASSYEQYF.

The J gene is TRBJ2-7, the V gene TRBV20-1; unclear D gene. Between the trimmed V and J ends, which lost 6 bases and 9 bases, there was a span of 12 bases. The CDR3 has 10 amino acids. Germline CDR1 and CDR2: DFQATT and SNEGSKA (reference sequence). This chain's CDR3 is CSALRPGQYF. In DNA, the CDR3 is TGCAGTGCCCTCCGCCCGGGGCAGTACTTC.

V is TRBV4-1 and J is TRBJ2-1; 10 nucleotides align to TRBD2. The junction had 9 bases not matched to a gene; V was cut back by 0 bases and J by 4 bases. CDR1 and CDR2 from the germline V gene are MGHRA and YSYEKL. The CDR3 runs to 18 residues. CDR3: CASSQDNTASGRYNEQFF. The DNA for the CDR3 is TGCGCCAGCAGCCAAGATAATACGGCTAGCGGGAGATACAATGAGCAGTTCTTC.

The chain couples TRBV5-1 to TRBJ2-6; D call uncertain. CDR3 length: 15 residues. Per germline, CDR1 SGHRS and CDR2 YFSETQ. The ends were cut back, 0 bases at V and 2 bases at J, with 6 bases in the middle. The CDR3 DNA reads TGCGCCAGCAGCTTGGGCCAGGCTGGGGCCAACGTCCTGACTTTC. It codes for CASSLGQAGANVLTF.

The chain uses TRBV28 and TRBJ2-3; D perhaps matches TRBD2 (7 bases). This CDR3 is 17 amino acids long. The germline gives CDR1 MDHEN, CDR2 SYDVKM. V lost 7 bases and J lost 6, with 26 bases in between. This CDR3 reads CASTRLSGTPDRDTQYF. Here the CDR3 DNA reads TGTGCCAGCACCCGCCTCAGCGGGACGCCCGACAGGGATACGCAGTATTTT.

A single count supports this clone. The CDR3 here is CASSQDLALSYEQYF. CDR3 in DNA: TGTGCCAGCAGCCAAGACTTGGCGCTCAGCTACGAGCAGTACTTC. The genes are TRBV4-2 and TRBJ2-7, with D uncertain. V lost 0 bases, J lost 3 bases, and 12 bases lay in between. The germline V gene has CDR1 LGHNA and CDR2 YNFKEQ. This CDR3 is 15 amino acids long.

The rearrangement links TRBV30 to TRBJ2-7; 7 bases are shared with TRBD2. Germline loops: CDR1 GTSNPN, CDR2 SVGIG (reference sequence). Germline trimming cut 5 bases from V and 4 bases from J; bases unmatched to any gene: 8. The CDR3 covers 13 residues. The CDR3 reads CAWVGRAGYEQYF. CDR3 in DNA: TGTGCCTGGGTTGGGAGGGCCGGATACGAGCAGTACTTC.

The chain recombines TRBV6-6 with TRBJ2-1; D ambiguous. CDR3 length: 13 residues. V was clipped by 0 bases and J by 10 bases, with 10 bases between them. CDR1 and CDR2 (germline): MNHNY, SVGAGI (reference sequence). CDR3 bases: TGTGCCAGCAGTTACTCGATTCGAGAGGAGCAGTTCTTC. Protein: CASSYSIREEQFF.

This sequence joins TRBV19 and TRBJ2-1; the D is unclear. V was trimmed by 8 bases and J by 0 bases, leaving 14 bases between them. The CDR3 loop spans 15 amino acids. The V gene's germline CDR1 is LNHDA and CDR2 SQIVND (reference sequence). The CDR3 DNA sequence: TGTGCCAGTTCCCCCTCCGGTGGCTCCTACAATGAGCAGTTCTTC. Its translation is CASSPSGGSYNEQFF.

The genes are TRBV6-1 and TRBJ2-1; D remains unclear. CDR1 and CDR2 (germline): MNHNS, SASEGT. The V end was cut by 7 bases, the J end by 3 bases, with 13 bases between. This CDR3 region has 14 residues. This CDR3 reads CASMASWGYNEQFF. The CDR3, as DNA: TGTGCCAGCATGGCGTCCTGGGGCTACAATGAGCAGTTCTTC.

This clone occurred once. V and J are TRBV7-9 and TRBJ1-6; 9 bases fit TRBD1. Unmatched junction bases numbered 13, after V lost 6 bases and J lost 13 bases. The CDR3 length is 15 residues. Germline values: CDR1 SEHNR, CDR2 FQNEAQ (reference sequence). CDR3 protein: CASRPPQGAQSPLHF. CDR3 sequence (DNA): TGTGCCAGCAGACCCCCACAGGGGGCGCAATCCCCCCTCCACTTT.

A note on this clone: Other DNA sequences in the same sample also yield this CDR3. The chain uses TRBV19 and TRBJ1-1; D call uncertain. V was clipped by 3 bases and J by 1 base, with 12 bases between them. The CDR3 extends over 15 amino acids. Germline V CDR1 and CDR2: LNHDA, SQIVND (reference sequence). Here the CDR3 reads CASSIPGGRNTEAFF. For the CDR3, the DNA is TGTGCCAGTAGTATCCCAGGAGGGCGGAACACTGAAGCTTTCTTT.